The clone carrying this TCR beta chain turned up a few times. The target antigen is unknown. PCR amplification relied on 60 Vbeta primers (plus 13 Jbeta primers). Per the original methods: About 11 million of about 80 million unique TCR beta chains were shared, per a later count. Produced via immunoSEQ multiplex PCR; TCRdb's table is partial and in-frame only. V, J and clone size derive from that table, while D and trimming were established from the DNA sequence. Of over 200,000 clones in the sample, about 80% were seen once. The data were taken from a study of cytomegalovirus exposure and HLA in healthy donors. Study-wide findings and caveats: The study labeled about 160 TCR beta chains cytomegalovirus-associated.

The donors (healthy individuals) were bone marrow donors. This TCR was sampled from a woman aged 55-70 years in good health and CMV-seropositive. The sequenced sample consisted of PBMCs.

The CDR3 region is CASSPRQEETQYF. CDR3 sequence (DNA): TGTGCCAGCAGTCCTAGACAGGAAGAGACCCAGTACTTC. The rearrangement joins TRBV6-6 to TRBJ2-5; tentative D call: TRBD1 (6 bases). V lost 5 bases and J 3 bases, leaving 10 bases between the germline ends. CDR1 MNHNY and CDR2 SVGAGI come from the germline V gene (reference sequence). This CDR3 comprises 13 residues.